This is a list of T cell receptor beta chains from one sample in a study of radiotherapy plus CTLA-4 blockade in lung cancer. Measured with immunoSEQ multiplex PCR; TCRdb has only the in-frame clones, and not every one. In the table there are about 97,000 clones, under 85% of which are singletons. Sequences were derived from peripheral blood, sampled from a patient treated with radiotherapy plus ipilimumab. These receptors were obtained from a human donor with non-small cell lung cancer who had a partial response to radiotherapy plus ipilimumab. Some clones in this sample may be carry-over from other donors' samples. Both conserved end residues are part of each CDR3. D genes are given only for firm matches. Some rows mark clone size as missing; the rest say once, few, many or name a class of expanded clone.

abundance	d_gene	j_gene	v_gene	CDR3aa	CDR3nt
-	-	TRBJ2-4	TRBV18	CASSTAAGSKNIQYF	TGTGCCAGCTCAACCGCCGCCGGGTCTAAAAACATTCAGTACTTC
-	-	TRBJ2-2	TRBV7-9	CASRRPGFGELFF	TGTGCCAGCAGGCGACCGGGGTTCGGGGAGCTGTTTTTT
-	TRBD2	TRBJ2-1	TRBV19	CASSIWGLAGGYNEQFF	TGTGCCAGTAGTATATGGGGACTAGCGGGAGGCTACAATGAGCAGTTCTTC
-	TRBD1	TRBJ2-2	TRBV28	CASRVRTGANTGELFF	TGTGCCAGCAGGGTAAGGACAGGGGCGAACACCGGGGAGCTGTTTTTT
-	TRBD2	TRBJ2-1	TRBV5-1	CASSLVAGGPYNEQFF	TGCGCCAGCAGCTTAGTAGCGGGAGGGCCCTACAATGAGCAGTTCTTC
once	TRBD1	TRBJ1-2	TRBV29-1	CSVSDRVDSNYGYTF	TGCAGCGTTTCCGACAGGGTCGACTCAAACTATGGCTACACCTTC
once	-	TRBJ2-7	TRBV4-1	CASSQKHGVDLPYEQYF	TGCGCCAGCAGCCAAAAACACGGGGTGGATTTGCCCTACGAGCAGTACTTC
-	-	TRBJ2-1	TRBV7-9	CASSLGSRYNEQFF	TGTGCCAGCAGCTTAGGCTCCCGGTACAATGAGCAGTTCTTC
-	TRBD1	TRBJ1-3	TRBV5-5	CASSPGTGRRHSGNTIYF	TGTGCCAGCAGCCCCGGGACAGGGCGTCGACACTCTGGAAACACCATATATTTT
-	-	TRBJ2-7	TRBV23-1	CASSQAPARLQESSYEQYF	TGCGCCAGCAGTCAAGCCCCGGCGAGGTTACAGGAGTCCTCCTACGAGCAGTACTTC
-	TRBD1	TRBJ2-1	TRBV7-9	CASSPSGTVNEQFF	TGTGCCAGCAGCCCCTCCGGGACAGTCAATGAGCAGTTCTTC
few	-	TRBJ2-7	TRBV28	CASPPGGTFSYEQYF	TGTGCCAGCCCACCTGGGGGGACGTTCTCCTACGAGCAGTACTTC
-	TRBD2	TRBJ2-7	TRBV19	CASSSPLAASYEQYF	TGTGCCAGTAGTTCACCTCTAGCGGCGTCCTACGAGCAGTACTTC
-	-	TRBJ1-2	TRBV6-5	CASRKGYGYTF	TGTGCCAGCAGAAAGGGGTACGGCTACACCTTC
-	TRBD2	TRBJ2-2	TRBV27	CASSFVGGSGYTGELFF	TGTGCCAGCAGTTTTGTCGGTGGTAGCGGGTACACCGGGGAGCTGTTTTTT